These T cell receptor beta chains were read from a single sample in a study of identical twins. TCRdb independently ran MiXCR on the 5' RACE reads; one entry per CDR3 protein. The sample consists of about 330,000 distinct CDR3 sequences, approximately 13% of them appearing once. The same sample was also used in a study of yellow fever vaccine responses in identical twins.

The specimen was CD8+ T cells sorted from blood. The receptor set was obtained from a woman between 18 and 29 years old in good health. CDR3s include the opening cysteine and the closing phenylalanine or tryptophan. The D gene is left open where the match is weak. Clone size appears in some rows only: once, few, many, or a class for an expanded clone.

. TRBJ2-7 TRBV7-9 TRBD2 TGTGCCAGCAGCTTATGGACTAGCGGGAGCCACGAGCAGTACTTC CASSLWTSGSHEQYF
. TRBJ1-2 TRBV28 TRBD1 TGTGCCAGCAGTTCCCCCCGGACAGGCGATCGTTACACCTTC CASSSPRTGDRYTF
few TRBJ1-2 TRBV16 TRBD1 TGTGCCAGCAGCCAAACACAGGGGACAGGGGCTAACTATGGCTACACCTTC CASSQTQGTGANYGYTF
few TRBJ2-1 TRBV3-1 . TGTGCCAGCAGCCAACTTCGCAATGAGCAGTTCTTC CASSQLRNEQFF
many TRBJ2-5 TRBV12-3/TRBV12-4 . TGTGCCAGCAGTCAAAGGGCCTCGTTGGACCAGTACTTC CASSQRASLDQYF
few TRBJ2-3 TRBV7-9 . TGTGCCAGCAGCTCGGGTTCAGGGGAATGGAGCACAGATACGCAGTATTTT CASSSGSGEWSTDTQYF
few TRBJ2-1 TRBV28 . TGTGCCAGCAGTTTATTTAGCGACCTATACAATGAGCAGTTCTTC CASSLFSDLYNEQFF
. TRBJ2-1 TRBV20-1 TRBD2 TGCAGTGCTAGGATAGTCCCTAGCGGGACCTACAATGAGCAGTTCTTC CSARIVPSGTYNEQFF
. TRBJ1-4 TRBV5-6 . TGTGCCAGCAGATCTACAGGGTCCAATGAAAAACTGTTTTTT CASRSTGSNEKLFF
many TRBJ1-6 TRBV3-1 TRBD1 TGTGCCAGCAGCCAAGACCCGGACAGGTTCGGTCCACCCCTCCACTTT CASSQDPDRFGPPLHF
few TRBJ2-6 TRBV6-1 . TGTGCCAGCAGTGAGGACAGCTCTGGGGCCAACGTCCTGACTTTC CASSEDSSGANVLTF
many TRBJ2-1 TRBV4-1 TRBD1 TGCGCCAGCAGCCAACCCCTGAACCGGGACAGGGGACCGTGGGAGCAGTTCTTC CASSQPLNRDRGPWEQFF
. TRBJ1-1 TRBV5-6 . TGTGCCAGCAGCTTGACAACGGACGATTACACTGAAGCTTTCTTT CASSLTTDDYTEAFF
. TRBJ2-1 TRBV27 . TGTGCCAGCAGTTTACCTGCGGTCAATGAGCAGTTCTTC CASSLPAVNEQFF
. TRBJ2-7 TRBV27 TRBD2 TGTGCCAGCAGTTTTCTAGCGGGAGTGTACGAGCAGTACTTC CASSFLAGVYEQYF
few TRBJ2-1 TRBV5-1 . TGCGCCAGCAGCTTTAGAGGGTATGAGCAGTTCTTC CASSFRGYEQFF
many TRBJ1-1 TRBV7-6 . TGTGCCAGCAGCTTACGCCCAGGGAACACTGAAGCTTTCTTT CASSLRPGNTEAFF
many TRBJ1-1 TRBV9 TRBD1 TGTGCCAGCAGCCCATATCCCAGGGGGCGGGGAGGGAACACTGAAGCTTTCTTT CASSPYPRGRGGNTEAFF
. TRBJ2-5 TRBV20-1 . TGCAGTGCTAACGTTATGGAGACCCAGTACTTC CSANVMETQYF
few TRBJ2-3 TRBV7-8 TRBD2 TGTGCCAGCAGCTTCTCTAGCGGGCCCCGCACAGATACGCAGTATTTT CASSFSSGPRTDTQYF
. TRBJ2-7 TRBV4-1 TRBD1 TGCGCCAGCAGCCAAACGGACAGGGGCTCCTACGAGCAGTACTTC CASSQTDRGSYEQYF
. TRBJ2-1 TRBV9 TRBD2 TGTGCCAGCAGCAATATACCGCCGGGAGGTTTCTACAATGAGCAGTTCTTC CASSNIPPGGFYNEQFF